This T cell receptor beta chain was documented in a study of T-cell memory formation after mild COVID-19. Study-wide results and limits: Pre-infection memory carried some responding clones, suggesting that cross-reactive memory joined.

This CDR3 has 15 amino acids. CDR1 is SGHKS and CDR2 is YYEKEE in the germline V gene (reference sequence). V lost 4 bases and J 5 bases, leaving 18 bases between the germline ends. Via MiXCR, TCRdb re-called the 5' RACE reads, giving one row per CDR3 protein. The sample carries fewer than 400,000 distinct CDR3 sequences, roughly 15% recorded once. This clonotype was counted between two and nine times. Its specificity is unknown. The rearrangement uses TRBV5-5 and TRBJ1-2, with D unclear. Sequencing used PBMCs or a T cell subset sorted from them (not recorded which). This clonotype originated in a man aged 18 to 30 who had mild COVID-19 (a few samples of this study predate the infection). Cell type and time point are not known. The CDR3 nucleotides read TGTGCCAGCAGCCAATCCCCGGGATTCGGATATGGCTACACCTTC. Encoded protein: CASSQSPGFGYGYTF.